What follows are 17 T cell receptor beta chains derived from one specimen sequenced in a study of T-cell reconstitution after alpha-beta-depleted transplantation in children. The TCRbeta library was prepared with unique molecular identifiers. MiXCR, applied by TCRdb to the PCR reads, yields one record per CDR3 protein. The table lists 700,000 to 950,000 distinct CDR3 sequences, 15% to 20% of them singletons. The sample in question was PBMCs, mostly from graft donor cells, obtained 360 days after TCRalphabeta/CD19-depleted stem cell transplant. The receptors were sampled from a male patient younger than 18 who had a stem cell transplant for acute lymphoblastic leukemia, so the T cells may come from the graft donor.

The chain couples TRBV7-2 to TRBJ2-5; TRBD2 matches 7 bases. With 8 bases clipped from V and 2 bases from J, the junction kept 8 bases outside the gene matches. There are 14 residues in the CDR3. Germline V gives CDR1 SGHTA, CDR2 FQGNSA. Here the CDR3 DNA reads TGTGCCAGCGGCCAGGCTAGCGGACAAGAGACCCAGTACTTC. Protein sequence: CASGQASGQETQYF.

This clonotype was counted only a few times. CDR3 sequence reads: CASSQEVRRVQFF. As DNA, the CDR3 is TGTGCCAGCAGCCAAGAAGTACGGAGGGTACAGTTCTTC. The V call is TRBV4-2, the J call TRBJ2-1; possible D gene TRBD2, 6 bases. CDR1 LGHNA and CDR2 YNFKEQ come from the germline V gene. This CDR3 is 13 amino acids long. The V end was cut by 0 bases, the J end by 13 bases, with 13 bases between.

The sample holds many counts of this clonotype. The CDR3 spells CASSLVTSIEQFF. In DNA form, the CDR3 reads TGCGCCAGCAGCTTGGTGACTTCGATTGAGCAGTTCTTC. The V call is TRBV5-1, the J call TRBJ2-1; no clear D gene. CDR3 size: 13 residues. Germline V lookup: CDR1 SGHRS, CDR2 YFSETQ. Between the trimmed V and J ends, which lost 0 bases and 9 bases, there was a span of 10 bases.

Comment on this clonotype: Compared with germline, one end of the junction differs, possibly owing to a read error. V is TRBV7-3 and J is TRBJ1-2; the D gene is possibly TRBD1 (5 bases). Germline lookup yields CDR1 SGHTA and CDR2 FQGTGA. The CDR3 loop spans 14 amino acids. The CDR3 protein is CASTLRGLAYGYTF. The CDR3 DNA follows: TGTGCCAGCACCTTAAGGGGCCTCGCCTATGGCTACACCTTC.

CDR3: CSADRGSGANVLTF. For the CDR3, the DNA is TGCAGTGCTGACAGGGGCTCTGGGGCCAACGTCCTGACTTTC. The V gene is TRBV20-1, the J gene TRBJ2-6, with 8 bases matching TRBD1. The CDR3 length is 14 residues. The V and J ends lost 5 bases and 0 bases, in that order; junction bases with no gene match: 0. From germline, CDR1 is DFQATT and CDR2 SNEGSKA (reference sequence).

Only a few counts were recorded for this clonotype. The rearrangement uses TRBV3-1 and TRBJ2-1; 12 bases agree with TRBD2. Unmatched junction bases numbered 10, after V lost 6 bases and J lost 7 bases. The germline CDR1 and CDR2 sequences are LGHDT and YNNKEL (reference sequence). The length of the CDR3 is 16 residues. CDR3 sequence reads: CASSRGTSGLLNEQFF. The CDR3 coding sequence is TGTGCCAGCAGTCGAGGGACTAGCGGGCTCCTTAATGAGCAGTTCTTC.

Here the CDR3 reads CASSLYPEIADTQYF. The CDR3 DNA sequence: TGTGCCAGCAGCTTATACCCTGAGATAGCAGATACGCAGTATTTT. This rearrangement joins TRBV7-8 to TRBJ2-3; no reliable D call. The germline V and J ends were trimmed by 2 bases and 4 bases, with 13 bases remaining between them. Germline V lookup: CDR1 SGHVS, CDR2 FQNEAQ. The CDR3 loop spans 15 amino acids.

Only a few counts were recorded for this clonotype. Here the CDR3 reads CASSFMGPTEAFF. The CDR3 DNA sequence: TGTGCCAGCAGTTTTATGGGGCCCACTGAAGCTTTCTTT. The V gene is TRBV27, the J gene TRBJ1-1, with D perhaps TRBD1 (5 bases). Germline V gene data show CDR1 as MNHEY and CDR2 as SMNVEV (reference sequence). The germline V and J ends were trimmed by 3 bases and 4 bases, with 9 bases remaining between them. This CDR3 has 13 amino acids.

The chain combines TRBV3-1 with TRBJ2-7; D tentatively reads TRBD1 or TRBD2 (5 bases each). V was trimmed by 1 base and J by 2 bases, leaving 18 bases between them. Germline CDR1 reads LGHDT; CDR2 reads YNNKEL (reference sequence). This CDR3 is 17 amino acids long. CDR3 protein: CASSQASGPQFAYEQYF. DNA of the CDR3: TGTGCCAGCAGCCAAGCGTCGGGGCCTCAATTTGCCTACGAGCAGTACTTC.

The V and J genes are TRBV15 and TRBJ2-2; D possibly corresponds to TRBD1 (5 bases). The ends were cut back, 5 bases at V and 7 bases at J, with 11 bases in the middle. Germline loops: CDR1 LNHNV, CDR2 YYDKDF (reference sequence). The CDR3 is made up of 13 amino acids. CDR3 sequence: CATSVGPGGELFF. The CDR3 DNA follows: TGTGCCACCAGCGTGGGGCCGGGCGGGGAGCTGTTTTTT.

The chain has TRBV7-3 and TRBJ2-2; perhaps D is TRBD1 or TRBD2 (5 bases each). The CDR3 consists of 16 residues. V lost 1 base, J lost 1 base, and 10 bases lay in between. Germline CDR1 is SGHTA and CDR2 is FQGTGA. CDR3 coding DNA: TGTGCCAGCAGCTTAATGGGGGAGATGAACACCGGGGAGCTGTTTTTT. Its protein product is CASSLMGEMNTGELFF.

The chain is built from TRBV7-9 and TRBJ1-1; D call uncertain. The CDR3 is 15 residues long. V gave up 4 bases and J gave up 4 bases, with 16 bases separating them. Per germline, CDR1 SEHNR and CDR2 FQNEAQ (reference sequence). In nucleotides, the CDR3 is TGTGCCAGCAGCTCTACCCCCGGCAGACGCACTGAAGCTTTCTTT. Encoded protein: CASSSTPGRRTEAFF.

This clonotype was seen many times. The chain links TRBV11-2 to TRBJ2-2, with 7 bases that match TRBD2. The junction had 11 bases not matched to a gene; V was cut back by 3 bases and J by 7 bases. Germline-derived CDR1 and CDR2 are SGHAT and FQNNGV. The CDR3 has 16 amino acids. The CDR3 here is CASSFLGLGSRGELFF. As DNA, the CDR3 is TGTGCCAGCAGCTTTCTCGGACTAGGTTCGCGCGGGGAGCTGTTTTTT.

This chain connects TRBV20-1 to TRBJ1-6; no reliable D call. Germline CDR1 is DFQATT and CDR2 is SNEGSKA (reference sequence). The CDR3 sequence is 15 residues long. V was trimmed by 1 base and J by 5 bases, leaving 12 bases between them. CDR3 region: CSARGSKGDNSPLHF. The CDR3 DNA reads as TGCAGTGCTAGAGGCAGTAAGGGCGATAATTCACCCCTCCACTTT.

This clonotype has more than one count but fewer than ten. The chain recombines TRBV7-2 with TRBJ2-2; D ambiguous. CDR1 and CDR2 (germline): SGHTA, FQGNSA. The CDR3 totals 13 residues. Trimming removed 2 bases at V and 6 bases at J, with 7 bases between. CDR3 region: CASSLQTAGELFF. In DNA, the CDR3 is TGTGCCAGCAGCTTACAGACGGCCGGGGAGCTGTTTTTT.

The chain is built from TRBV15 and TRBJ2-2; D remains ambiguous. Germline V gene lookup returns CDR1 LNHNV and CDR2 YYDKDF (reference sequence). The CDR3 has 13 residues. The ends were cut back, 0 bases at V and 2 bases at J, with 1 base in the middle. Written as DNA, the CDR3 is TGTGCCACCAGCAGAGATAACACCGGGGAGCTGTTTTTT. It translates to CATSRDNTGELFF.

This clonotype has more than one count but fewer than ten. J is TRBJ2-7 and V is TRBV27; D may be TRBD2 (6 bases). This CDR3 is 16 amino acids long. V was cut by 2 bases and J by 0 bases, with 14 bases left in between. Germline V lookup: CDR1 MNHEY, CDR2 SMNVEV (reference sequence). Here the CDR3 reads CASSLGWLASSYEQYF. The DNA of the CDR3 is TGTGCCAGCAGTTTAGGTTGGCTAGCGTCCTCCTACGAGCAGTACTTC.